The 32 T cell receptor beta chains below come from one sample, sequenced in a study of blood T cell repertoires in COVID-19. Sequencing used immunoSEQ multiplex PCR; TCRdb keeps in-frame clones, though not all of them. Found here are 200,000 to 250,000 clones, around nine tenths of them singletons; the top ten hold 4.5% to 5.5%. What was sequenced was PBMCs or T cells enriched from blood (not recorded which). These receptors originate from a woman in her 30s who had been exposed to COVID-19.

The chain joins TRBV11-3 to TRBJ1-6; TRBD1 agrees at 10 bases. Germline lookup yields CDR1 SGHNT and CDR2 YENEEA. The CDR3 extends over 16 amino acids. Germline trimming cut 4 bases from V and 10 bases from J; bases unmatched to any gene: 10. CDR3 DNA: TGTGCCAGCAGCTCGGCGCCGGGACAGGGGCCCTCACCCCTCCACTTT. Translating gives CASSSAPGQGPSPLHF.

Remarks on this clone: Other DNA sequences within the sample encode an identical CDR3. J is TRBJ2-5 and V is TRBV9; TRBD2 matches at 15 bases. The germline CDR1 and CDR2 sequences are SGDLS and YYNGEE. This CDR3 has 15 residues. V lost 4 bases, J lost 5 bases, and 3 bases stayed unmatched. The CDR3 sequence: CASSLGLAGGETQYF. CDR3 sequence (DNA): TGTGCCAGCAGCTTAGGACTAGCGGGGGGGGAGACCCAGTACTTC.

This clone occurred a few times. The rearrangement uses TRBV18 and TRBJ1-2; D perhaps matches TRBD1 (6 bases). Germline values: CDR1 KGHSH, CDR2 LQKENI. The CDR3 covers 13 residues. V was clipped by 4 bases and J by 0 bases, with 6 bases between them. CDR3 residues: CASSQGANYGYTF. In DNA, the CDR3 is TGTGCCAGCTCACAGGGGGCTAACTATGGCTACACCTTC.

The chain combines TRBV3-1 (or the pseudogene TRBV3-2) with TRBJ2-3, with 9 bases aligning to TRBD2. V lost 0 bases and J lost 0; bases outside the gene matches: 10. Germline V gene lookup returns CDR1 LGHDT and CDR2 YNNKEL (reference sequence). The CDR3 runs to 19 residues. The chain's CDR3 is CASSQEIPLAGLSTDTQYF. CDR3 nucleotides: TGTGCCAGCAGCCAAGAAATTCCCCTAGCGGGGTTGAGCACAGATACGCAGTATTTT.

The chain links TRBV4-2 to TRBJ1-1; D is perhaps TRBD1 (5 bases). V dropped 4 bases and J dropped 1 base, with 10 bases sitting between them. Germline CDR1 is LGHNA and CDR2 is YNFKEQ. The CDR3 loop spans 14 amino acids. CDR3 amino acids: CASSPHRTNTEAFF. The CDR3 coding sequence is TGTGCCAGCAGCCCACACAGGACGAACACTGAAGCTTTCTTT.

This clone was detected only a few times. This CDR3 is CASEAGWVGNQPQHF. The DNA for the CDR3 is TGTGCCAGTGAAGCAGGATGGGTTGGGAATCAGCCCCAGCATTTT. V gene TRBV19 combines with J gene TRBJ1-5; D is unresolved. The CDR3 is 15 amino acids. Deletions cut 8 bases from V and 4 bases from J, with 18 bases between. Germline values: CDR1 LNHDA, CDR2 SQIVND (reference sequence).

A single count supports this clone. This sequence joins TRBV7-2 and TRBJ1-4, with a possible D match to TRBD1 (6 bases). This CDR3 is built from 14 residues. CDR1 SGHTA and CDR2 FQGNSA come from the germline V gene. V was shortened by 5 bases and J by 10 bases, with 17 bases between the two germline ends. DNA for the CDR3: TGTGCCAGCAGCCTCAGCGGGGGCGGTGGAAAACTGTTTTTT. Protein: CASSLSGGGGKLFF.

The V call is TRBV6-5, the J call TRBJ1-2, with 9 bases matching TRBD1. There are 14 residues in the CDR3. CDR1 and CDR2 from the germline V gene are MNHEY and SVGAGI. The J segment lost 3 bases and the V segment lost 5 bases, leaving 4 bases of the junction unmatched. This chain's CDR3 is CASSRQGDYYGYTF. The CDR3 nucleotides are TGTGCCAGCAGTAGACAGGGGGACTACTATGGCTACACCTTC.

V usage is TRBV19 and J usage is TRBJ2-7; possibly TRBD1 for D (6 bases). V gave up 7 bases and J gave up 3 bases, with 19 bases separating them. The CDR3 runs to 15 residues. Germline-derived CDR1 and CDR2 are LNHDA and SQIVND (reference sequence). CDR3 nucleotide sequence: TGTGCCAGTACCACTACCGGGACACAGGGCTACGAGCAGTACTTC. It translates to CASTTTGTQGYEQYF.

The rearrangement uses TRBV10-1 and TRBJ2-7, with a weak D call TRBD2 (5 bases). The CDR3 is 13 residues long. Germline CDR1 and CDR2: WNHNN and SYGVQD (reference sequence). Trimming removed 2 bases at V and 6 bases at J, with 11 bases between. CDR3 amino acids: CASSEGVSGEQYF. The CDR3 DNA sequence: TGCGCCAGCAGTGAGGGGGTGAGCGGCGAGCAGTACTTC.

J is TRBJ2-1 and V is TRBV7-2; 9 nucleotides match TRBD2. This CDR3 has 15 residues. V lost 4 bases, J lost 5 bases, and 6 bases stayed unmatched. CDR1 and CDR2 from the germline V gene are SGHTA and FQGNSA. The CDR3: CASSSPSGGHNEQFF. CDR3 nucleotide sequence: TGTGCCAGCAGCTCCCCCAGCGGGGGGCACAATGAGCAGTTCTTC.

V usage is TRBV20-1 and J usage is TRBJ1-2, with D possibly being TRBD1 (6 bases). Germline CDR1 is DFQATT and CDR2 is SNEGSKA (reference sequence). Deletions cut 7 bases from V and 8 bases from J, with 14 bases between. This CDR3 contains 11 residues. The CDR3 sequence: CSVPGVLGYTF. CDR3 bases: TGCAGTGTTCCAGGGGTTTTAGGCTACACCTTC.

This clone has a single count. This sequence joins TRBV27 and TRBJ2-1, with D unclear. Trimming shortened V by 1 base and J by 5 bases, and 9 bases separated the two germline ends. The V gene's germline CDR1 is MNHEY and CDR2 SMNVEV (reference sequence). The length of the CDR3 is 14 residues. In DNA, the CDR3 is TGTGCCAGCAGTTTATTAAACTTTAACAATGAGCAGTTCTTC. It translates to CASSLLNFNNEQFF.

V is TRBV7-8 and J is TRBJ2-3, with 11 bases identical to TRBD2. The J segment lost 3 bases and the V segment lost 5 bases, leaving 4 bases of the junction unmatched. Per germline, CDR1 SGHVS and CDR2 FQNEAQ. The CDR3 covers 15 residues. The CDR3 here is CASSPTSGGTDTQYF. CDR3 DNA: TGTGCCAGCAGCCCAACTAGCGGGGGAACAGATACGCAGTATTTT. Variable domain in full (rest from reference TRBV7-8 and TRBJ2-3): GAGVSQSPRYKVAKRGQDVALRCDPISGHVSLFWYQQALGQGPEFLTYFQNEAQLDKSGLPSDRFFAERPEGSVSTLKIQRTQQEDSAVYLCASSPTSGGTDTQYFGPGTRLTVL.

The chain employs TRBV15 and TRBJ2-1; 7 bases are a match to TRBD2. CDR1 and CDR2 (germline): LNHNV, YYDKDF (reference sequence). J was trimmed by 7 bases and V by 1 base; bases with no gene match: 7. This CDR3 has 15 amino acids. CDR3 protein: CATSRAGGPGNEQFF. In nucleotides, the CDR3 is TGTGCCACCAGCAGAGCGGGGGGTCCTGGTAATGAGCAGTTCTTC.

This clone was counted between two and nine times. This rearrangement joins TRBV5-5 to TRBJ1-1; TRBD1 matches at 9 bases. Germline-derived CDR1 and CDR2 are SGHKS and YYEKEE (reference sequence). This CDR3 is built from 14 residues. After removal of 0 bases from V and 5 bases from J, the junction contained 2 bases not matched to a gene. The CDR3 spells CASSLGDRVTEAFF. CDR3 DNA sequence: TGTGCCAGCAGCTTGGGGGACAGGGTTACTGAAGCTTTCTTT.

The chain is built from TRBV4-2 and TRBJ2-3; 10 bases map to TRBD2. CDR3 size: 18 residues. Germline values: CDR1 LGHNA, CDR2 YNFKEQ. Losses at the gene ends were 0 bases for V and 6 bases for J; bases not matched to a gene: 12. DNA for the CDR3: TGTGCCAGCAGCCAAGATCTGAGGACTAGCGGTCGACGGGATACGCAGTATTTT. Protein: CASSQDLRTSGRRDTQYF.

This chain connects TRBV30 to TRBJ2-7; 10 nucleotides agree with TRBD1. Unmatched junction bases numbered 3, after V lost 4 bases and J lost 3 bases. CDR1 and CDR2 from the germline V gene are GTSNPN and SVGIG (reference sequence). The CDR3 runs to 13 residues. The CDR3 coding sequence is TGTGCCTGGAACCGGGACAGGGGCTACGAGCAGTACTTC. Its translation: CAWNRDRGYEQYF.

With regard to this clone: The sample carries other DNA sequences with the same CDR3. The chain joins TRBV14 to TRBJ2-7, with 7 bases fitting TRBD1. This CDR3 contains 13 residues. V lost 1 base and J lost 4; bases outside the gene matches: 1. Looked up from germline, CDR1 is SGHDN and CDR2 is FVKESK. The CDR3 coding sequence is TGTGCCAGCAGCCAAGTCAGGGGGTACGAGCAGTACTTC. Encoded protein: CASSQVRGYEQYF. The full variable domain, its missing parts supplied by reference TRBV14 and TRBJ2-7, is EAGVTQFPSHSVIEKGQTVTLRCDPISGHDNLYWYRRVMGKEIKFLLHFVKESKQDESGMPNNRFLAERTGGTYSTLKVQPAELEDSGVYFCASSQVRGYEQYFGPGTRLTVT.

CDR3 loop: CAIRKDAGGGSDTQYF. The CDR3 nucleotides are TGTGCCATCAGGAAGGATGCAGGGGGCGGTTCAGATACGCAGTATTTT. The chain uses TRBV10-3 and TRBJ2-3; 8 bases map to TRBD1. V dropped 6 bases and J dropped 4; count of bases not matched to a gene: 12. Germline CDR1 ENHRY, CDR2 SYGVKD. There are 16 residues in the CDR3.

The chain is built from TRBV5-1 and TRBJ1-1, with D possibly matching TRBD1 (5 bases). Trimming cost V 0 bases and J 4 bases, with 10 bases left between them. Germline CDR1 reads SGHRS; CDR2 reads YFSETQ. CDR3 length: 14 residues. Here the CDR3 reads CASSLGSGGTEAFF. The DNA of the CDR3 is TGCGCCAGCAGCTTGGGGTCCGGGGGCACTGAAGCTTTCTTT.

The chain employs TRBV15 and TRBJ1-2; no clear D gene. Germline-derived CDR1 and CDR2 are LNHNV and YYDKDF (reference sequence). This CDR3 contains 16 residues. Trimming stripped 0 bases from V and 4 bases from J, with 15 bases between. The CDR3 DNA is TGTGCCACCAGCAGAGAGTGGAGCCGGGGAGGCTATGGCTACACCTTC. Translating it yields CATSREWSRGGYGYTF.

V gene TRBV11-3 combines with J gene TRBJ2-3; weak D call: TRBD2 (6 bases). Germline CDR1 and CDR2: SGHNT and YENEEA. Trimming removed 4 bases at V and 4 bases at J, with 18 bases between. CDR3 size: 16 residues. The CDR3 sequence is CASSSLAGFGSDTQYF. CDR3 coding DNA: TGTGCCAGCAGCTCCCTGGCGGGGTTCGGTTCAGATACGCAGTATTTT.

The gene calls are TRBV7-9 and TRBJ2-7, with 7 bases identical to TRBD1. J was trimmed by 5 bases and V by 4 bases; bases with no gene match: 5. The V gene's germline CDR1 is SEHNR and CDR2 FQNEAQ (reference sequence). This CDR3 has 13 residues. This CDR3 is CASSSTGSDEQYF. The CDR3, as DNA: TGTGCCAGCAGCTCGACAGGGTCGGACGAGCAGTACTTC.

This clone was seen only a few times. The V and J genes are TRBV7-9 and TRBJ1-2, with unresolved D. This CDR3 comprises 14 residues. Germline-derived CDR1 and CDR2 are SEHNR and FQNEAQ (reference sequence). Trimming took 1 base from V and 0 from J, leaving 6 bases between them. The CDR3: CASSLVEPNYGYTF. CDR3 DNA: TGTGCCAGCAGCTTAGTGGAGCCTAACTATGGCTACACCTTC.

The V call is TRBV19, the J call TRBJ2-7, with 7 bases that match TRBD1. The CDR3 loop spans 13 amino acids. The V gene end was trimmed by 9 bases and the J gene end by 9 bases; junction bases not matched to a gene: 14. CDR1 and CDR2 from the germline V gene are LNHDA and SQIVND (reference sequence). CDR3 DNA: TGTGCCAGCAACGCTTACAGGGGCAAGGTGCAGTACTTC. Its translation is CASNAYRGKVQYF.

V usage is TRBV12-5 and J usage is TRBJ2-6; D is unresolved. Germline-derived CDR1 and CDR2 are LGHNT and FRNRAP. The CDR3 runs 15 residues. Trimming left V 5 bases short and J 0 bases short, with 8 bases between. CDR3 protein: CASGPGYSGANVLTF. The CDR3, as DNA: TGTGCTAGTGGTCCCGGTTACTCTGGGGCCAACGTCCTGACTTTC. Filled out from reference TRBV12-5 and TRBJ2-6, the complete variable domain reads DARVTQTPRHKVTEMGQEVTMRCQPILGHNTVFWYRQTMMQGLELLAYFRNRAPLDDSGMPKDRFSAEMPDATLATLKIQPSEPRDSAVYFCASGPGYSGANVLTFGAGSRLTVL.

The rearrangement links TRBV7-2 to TRBJ1-5, with 11 bases matching TRBD1. V dropped 5 bases and J dropped 12; count of bases not matched to a gene: 12. CDR1 and CDR2 (germline): SGHTA, FQGNSA. The CDR3 is 15 residues long. The CDR3 loop reads CASSPGGTGGLRQHF. CDR3 nucleotides: TGTGCCAGCAGCCCTGGGGGGACAGGGGGTCTACGCCAGCATTTT. Combining the CDR3 with reference TRBV7-2 and TRBJ1-5 gives the whole variable domain GAGVSQSPSNKVTEKGKDVELRCDPISGHTALYWYRQSLGQGLEFLIYFQGNSAPDKSGLPSDRFSAERTGGSVSTLTIQRTQQEDSAVYLCASSPGGTGGLRQHFGDGTRLSIL.

This sequence joins TRBV6-5 and TRBJ1-6; no firm D call. Germline values: CDR1 MNHEY, CDR2 SVGAGI. V was shortened by 4 bases and J by 7 bases, with 8 bases between the two germline ends. CDR3 length equals 13 residues. The CDR3 loop reads CASSWGGNSPLHF. The CDR3 nucleotides are TGTGCCAGCAGTTGGGGAGGGAATTCACCCCTCCACTTT.

This clone was picked up a small number of times. This chain joins TRBV18 and TRBJ2-7; a weak D match, TRBD1 (5 bases). Germline CDR1 and CDR2: KGHSH and LQKENI. The V end lost 3 bases, the J end lost 5 bases, and 14 bases lay between the germline ends. The CDR3 loop spans 14 amino acids. Here the CDR3 DNA reads TGTGCCAGCTCACCCCTGGCAGGGTGGGACGAGCAGTACTTC. Amino acids: CASSPLAGWDEQYF.

This clone was seen only a few times. This chain joins TRBV2 and TRBJ2-2; 8 positions match TRBD2. Trimming cost V 8 bases and J 4 bases; bases outside gene matches: 3. CDR3 length: 13 amino acids. Germline lookup yields CDR1 SNHLY and CDR2 FYNNEI. Written as DNA, the CDR3 is TGTGCCAGCCGGACTAGCATCACCGGGGAGCTGTTTTTT. Residues: CASRTSITGELFF.

This chain uses TRBV30 with TRBJ2-7; D is undetermined. This CDR3 comprises 14 residues. Germline CDR1 GTSNPN, CDR2 SVGIG (reference sequence). V was clipped by 2 bases and J by 5 bases, with 16 bases between them. The CDR3 sequence is CAWSMGPPKHEQYF. Written as DNA, the CDR3 is TGTGCCTGGAGTATGGGCCCCCCCAAACACGAGCAGTACTTC.